The rows below give T cell receptor beta chains drawn from one sample of a study of T cell responses to AZD1222 COVID-19 vaccine. Clones were read by immunoSEQ multiplex PCR, and TCRdb kept only the in-frame ones, dropping some. Among roughly 200,000 clones listed, about 89% were seen once. Specimen: peripheral blood, collected 28 days after the second AZD1222 dose. The receptors here all came from an adult who received the AZD1222 COVID-19 vaccine. Each CDR3 is given with its conserved first and last residue. The D gene is left open where the match is weak. Not all rows give a size; the values are once, few, many and, for expanded clones, a class.

j_call	clone_size	v_call	d_call	cdr3_aa	cdr3_nt
TRBJ1-1	-	TRBV3-1/TRBV3-2	-	CASSQEGREAFF	TGTGCCAGCAGCCAAGAGGGCAGGGAAGCTTTCTTT
TRBJ2-2	-	TRBV5-1	-	CASKSVGSTTGELFF	TGCGCCAGCAAGAGTGTAGGATCGACCACCGGGGAGCTGTTTTTT
TRBJ2-4	-	TRBV7-9	-	CASSLGQAGTKNIQYF	TGTGCCAGCAGCTTAGGGCAGGCAGGAACCAAAAACATTCAGTACTTC
TRBJ1-2	-	TRBV6-1	-	CASSEAYRELNGYTF	TGTGCCAGCAGTGAAGCCTACAGGGAACTGAATGGCTACACCTTC
TRBJ2-1	-	TRBV4-1	TRBD2	CASSPSPASGGVYNEQFF	TGCGCCAGCAGCCCCTCCCCTGCTAGCGGGGGGGTGTACAATGAGCAGTTCTTC
TRBJ2-5	-	TRBV18	TRBD2	CASSPLIAGATQQETQYF	TGTGCCAGCTCACCATTAATAGCGGGAGCGACCCAACAAGAGACCCAGTACTTC
TRBJ2-7	-	TRBV27	-	CASSPRDLSYEQYF	TGTGCCAGCAGTCCTCGGGACTTGTCCTACGAGCAGTACTTC
TRBJ1-6	once	TRBV27	TRBD1	CASSPPGQGYSPLHF	TGTGCCAGCAGTCCCCCGGGACAGGGGTATTCACCCCTCCACTTT
TRBJ2-5	-	TRBV18	TRBD1	CASSPTGGRETQYF	TGTGCCAGCTCACCGACAGGGGGCAGGGAGACCCAGTACTTC
TRBJ2-7	-	TRBV27	TRBD1	CATQGQGPYEQYF	TGTGCCACCCAGGGACAGGGTCCCTACGAGCAGTACTTC
TRBJ2-1	-	TRBV3-1/TRBV3-2	-	CASSLGVGQFF	TGTGCCAGCAGCCTGGGCGTAGGGCAGTTCTTC
TRBJ1-1	few	TRBV14	TRBD1	CASSPWTGGVGDTEAFF	TGTGCCAGCAGCCCCTGGACAGGGGGCGTTGGGGACACTGAAGCTTTCTTT
TRBJ1-2	-	TRBV19	TRBD1	CASSSTTGRIYGYTF	TGTGCCAGTAGTTCCACGACAGGGAGAATCTATGGCTACACCTTC
TRBJ1-2	-	TRBV10-3	-	CAISEPLAGEYTF	TGTGCCATCAGTGAGCCCCTAGCAGGGGAGTACACCTTC
TRBJ1-1	-	TRBV4-1	-	CASSQEGFLGTTEAFF	TGCGCCAGCAGCCAAGAGGGGTTTTTGGGGACCACTGAAGCTTTCTTT
TRBJ2-7	-	TRBV15	-	CATSRGHLGTYEQYF	TGTGCCACCAGCAGAGGGCATTTGGGCACCTACGAGCAGTACTTC
TRBJ1-1	-	TRBV19	-	CASTTGPGSEAFF	TGTGCCAGTACCACAGGACCGGGCAGTGAAGCTTTCTTT
TRBJ2-7	-	TRBV18	TRBD2	CASSRGGRRASGNLEQYF	TGTGCCAGCTCACGGGGGGGCCGGCGGGCTAGCGGGAATCTGGAGCAGTACTTC
TRBJ2-1	-	TRBV4-2	TRBD2	CASSQEGLPFSYNEQFF	TGTGCCAGCAGCCAAGAGGGACTACCCTTCTCCTACAATGAGCAGTTCTTC
TRBJ2-1	-	TRBV6-2/TRBV6-3	-	CASSGGFSYNEQFF	TGTGCCAGCAGCGGGGGCTTCTCCTACAATGAGCAGTTCTTC
TRBJ2-1	-	TRBV29-1	-	CSVESWGEEQFF	TGCAGCGTTGAAAGTTGGGGGGAGGAGCAGTTCTTC
TRBJ2-1	-	TRBV5-6	TRBD2	CASSLLSSGGAHEQFF	TGTGCCAGCAGCTTGCTGTCTAGCGGGGGGGCCCATGAGCAGTTCTTC
TRBJ1-1	few	TRBV12-3/TRBV12-4	-	CASSFGSNTEAFF	TGTGCCAGCAGTTTCGGCTCGAACACTGAAGCTTTCTTT
TRBJ2-2	once	TRBV30	TRBD2	CAWRRGTSGRDTGELFF	TGTGCCTGGCGCCGAGGGACTAGCGGGAGGGACACCGGGGAGCTGTTTTTT
TRBJ2-7	-	TRBV5-4	-	CASSFQTASYEQYF	TGTGCCAGCAGCTTTCAGACAGCCTCCTACGAGCAGTACTTC
TRBJ2-3	-	TRBV7-2	TRBD1	CASSLVDRLSTDTQYF	TGTGCCAGCAGCTTAGTGGACAGGCTTTCCACAGATACGCAGTATTTT
TRBJ2-1	-	TRBV20-1	-	CSASSGGTHYNEQFF	TGCAGTGCTAGTAGCGGCGGGACGCATTACAATGAGCAGTTCTTC
TRBJ2-1	-	TRBV5-1	-	CASSRGGSIDEQFF	TGCGCCAGCAGCCGGGGAGGCAGTATCGATGAGCAGTTCTTC
TRBJ1-1	-	TRBV27	TRBD1	CASSPGTGDQAFF	TGTGCCAGCAGTCCCGGGACAGGGGATCAAGCTTTCTTT
TRBJ1-4	-	TRBV7-8	-	CASSLWGAGEKLFF	TGTGCCAGCAGCTTATGGGGGGCAGGTGAAAAACTGTTTTTT
TRBJ2-4	-	TRBV19	-	CASSIDGVAKNIQYF	TGTGCCAGTAGTATAGATGGGGTAGCCAAAAACATTCAGTACTTC
TRBJ1-5	-	TRBV6-6	TRBD1	CASSRDRGSNQPQHF	TGTGCCAGCAGTCGGGACAGGGGAAGCAATCAGCCCCAGCATTTT
TRBJ2-2	-	TRBV5-1	TRBD1	CASSSGQQYTGELFF	TGCGCCAGCAGCTCGGGACAGCAATACACCGGGGAGCTGTTTTTT
TRBJ1-1	-	TRBV12-5	-	CASVTHGAFEAFF	TGTGCTAGTGTTACGCACGGAGCCTTTGAAGCTTTCTTT
TRBJ2-7	-	TRBV7-8	TRBD2	CASSPPAGEAYEQYF	TGTGCCAGCAGCCCTCCAGCGGGAGAGGCCTACGAGCAGTACTTC
TRBJ1-1	once	TRBV4-3	TRBD1	CASSQGGGTGGWGTEAFF	TGCGCCAGCAGCCAAGGAGGGGGGACAGGGGGCTGGGGCACTGAAGCTTTCTTT
TRBJ2-7	-	TRBV18	-	CASSPLERAKTYEQYF	TGTGCCAGCTCACCATTGGAGAGGGCAAAAACCTACGAGCAGTACTTC
TRBJ1-6	few	TRBV4-3	-	CASSQEGGWNRINSPLHF	TGCGCCAGCAGCCAAGAAGGTGGCTGGAACAGAATTAATTCACCCCTCCACTTT
TRBJ2-7	-	TRBV5-1	TRBD2	CASRPRGETYEQYF	TGCGCCAGCAGACCGCGGGGGGAAACCTACGAGCAGTACTTC
TRBJ1-5	few	TRBV4-2	TRBD1	CASGFRTGQPQHF	TGTGCCAGCGGTTTTCGGACAGGCCAGCCCCAGCATTTT
TRBJ1-2	-	TRBV5-4	-	CASSLQGYYGYTF	TGTGCCAGCAGCTTGCAAGGGTACTATGGCTACACCTTC
TRBJ1-4	-	TRBV4-3	-	CASSQESKWAPREKLFF	TGCGCCAGCAGCCAAGAGAGTAAATGGGCTCCGCGAGAAAAACTGTTTTTT
TRBJ1-5	once	TRBV19	TRBD1	CASSIQHRGNSNQPQHF	TGTGCCAGTAGTATCCAACACAGGGGTAATAGCAATCAGCCCCAGCATTTT
TRBJ2-2	-	TRBV30	TRBD2	CAWSVSGRAGELFF	TGTGCCTGGAGTGTATCGGGGAGGGCCGGGGAGCTGTTTTTT
TRBJ1-2	-	TRBV12-3/TRBV12-4	-	CASSLWGGGYTF	TGTGCCAGCAGTTTATGGGGGGGTGGCTACACCTTC
TRBJ2-7	-	TRBV6-5	-	CASSYDRINYEQYF	TGTGCCAGCAGTTACGACAGGATTAACTACGAGCAGTACTTC
TRBJ2-7	-	TRBV19	TRBD1	CASSMSTGTFYEQYF	TGTGCCAGTAGTATGTCGACAGGGACCTTCTACGAGCAGTACTTC
TRBJ2-2	-	TRBV7-2	TRBD2	CASSSGLAPTGELFF	TGTGCCAGCAGCTCGGGACTAGCACCCACCGGGGAGCTGTTTTTT
TRBJ2-2	-	TRBV7-2	TRBD2	CASSLPRLAGDTGELFF	TGTGCCAGCAGCTTACCCCGACTAGCGGGGGACACCGGGGAGCTGTTTTTT
TRBJ1-1	few	TRBV10-1	-	CASSERGTEAFF	TGCGCCAGCAGTGAAAGGGGCACTGAAGCTTTCTTT
TRBJ2-6	-	TRBV5-1	-	CASSLMPVSGANVLTF	TGCGCCAGCAGCTTGATGCCGGTCTCTGGGGCCAACGTCCTGACTTTC
TRBJ1-1	-	TRBV11-2	-	CASSLGGYNTEAFF	TGTGCCAGCAGCTTAGGTGGGTATAACACTGAAGCTTTCTTT
TRBJ2-2	-	TRBV6-5	TRBD2	CASSYRREGPGELFF	TGTGCCAGCAGTTACAGGAGGGAGGGCCCCGGGGAGCTGTTTTTT
TRBJ2-3	-	TRBV29-1	-	CSVVGSADTQYF	TGCAGCGTTGTAGGGAGCGCAGATACGCAGTATTTT